The present T cell receptor beta chain was sequenced within a study of graft-versus-host responses after intestinal transplantation. About the research overall: Recipients had transplants, and these were multivisceral, liver-intestinal, or isolated intestinal. Every transplant recipient was induced with anti-thymocyte globulin, then maintained on tacrolimus and steroids for about 3 years.

In regard to this clone: Its antigen remains unidentified.

Findings and caveats of the study: GvH clones appeared in recipient marrow, some first in ileum or blood. GvH clone levels peaked in circulation, and this peak was associated with early post-transplant HvG declines.

This table comes from immunoSEQ multiplex PCR, and its TCRdb copy is limited to in-frame clones, with some not included. The sample contains roughly 27,000 clones, less than 90% of which appear only once. This CDR3 has 18 amino acids. Trimming took off 3 bases at V and 0 bases at J, with 15 bases between the two ends. CDR1 WNHNN and CDR2 SYGVQD come from the germline V gene (reference sequence). Sample: PBMCs, taken 28 days after intestinal transplant. The V call is TRBV10-1, the J call TRBJ1-6; D remains unclear. This clonotype originated in a human patient who received an intestinal transplant, so some T cells may come from the graft donor. Here the CDR3 reads CASSDRASGSSYNSPLHF. CDR3 DNA sequence: TGCGCCAGCAGTGACCGCGCCTCGGGGAGCTCCTATAATTCACCCCTCCACTTT.